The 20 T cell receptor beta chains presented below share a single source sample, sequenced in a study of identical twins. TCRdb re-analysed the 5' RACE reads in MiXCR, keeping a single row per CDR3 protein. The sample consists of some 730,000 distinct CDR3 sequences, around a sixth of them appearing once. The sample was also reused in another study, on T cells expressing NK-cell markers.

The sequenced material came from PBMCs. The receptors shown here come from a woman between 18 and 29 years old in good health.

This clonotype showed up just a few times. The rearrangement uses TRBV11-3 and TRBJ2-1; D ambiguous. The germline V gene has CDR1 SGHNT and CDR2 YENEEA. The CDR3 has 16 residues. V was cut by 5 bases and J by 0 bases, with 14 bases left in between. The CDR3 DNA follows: TGTGCCAGCAGCCCTCGAGGCTGGAGCTCCTACAATGAGCAGTTCTTC. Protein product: CASSPRGWSSYNEQFF.

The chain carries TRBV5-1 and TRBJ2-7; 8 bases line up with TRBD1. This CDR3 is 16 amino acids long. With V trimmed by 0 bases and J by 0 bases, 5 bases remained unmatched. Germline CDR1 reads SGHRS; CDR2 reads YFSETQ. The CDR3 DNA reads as TGCGCCAGCAGCTTGGCAGGGGGCACGAACTCCTACGAGCAGTACTTC. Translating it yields CASSLAGGTNSYEQYF.

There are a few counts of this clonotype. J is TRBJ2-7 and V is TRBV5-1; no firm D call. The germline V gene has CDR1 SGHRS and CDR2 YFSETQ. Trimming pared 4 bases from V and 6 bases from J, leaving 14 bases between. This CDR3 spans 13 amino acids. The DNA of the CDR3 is TGCGCCAGCAGCCCGAGATTGGGTGGCGAGCAGTACTTC. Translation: CASSPRLGGEQYF.

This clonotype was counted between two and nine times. CDR3 nucleotide sequence: TGCGCCAGCAGCCAAACGCGGACAGATACGCAGTATTTT. It encodes CASSQTRTDTQYF. The chain has TRBV4-3 and TRBJ2-3; D is undetermined. Germline V gives CDR1 LGHNA, CDR2 YSLEER. The CDR3 covers 13 residues. V lost 2 bases, J lost 3 bases, and 6 bases lay in between.

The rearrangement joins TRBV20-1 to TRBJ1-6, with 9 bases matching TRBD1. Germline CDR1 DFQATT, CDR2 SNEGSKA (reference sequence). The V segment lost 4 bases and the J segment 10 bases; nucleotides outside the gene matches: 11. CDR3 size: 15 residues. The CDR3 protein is CSANPGQGGSSPLHF. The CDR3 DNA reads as TGCAGTGCTAACCCGGGACAGGGAGGAAGCTCACCCCTCCACTTT.

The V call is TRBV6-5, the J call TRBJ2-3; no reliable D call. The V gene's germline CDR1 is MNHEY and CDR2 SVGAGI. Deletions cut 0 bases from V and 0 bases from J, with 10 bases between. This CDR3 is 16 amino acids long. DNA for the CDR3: TGTGCCAGCAGTTACTCGATTCTGGGGAGCACAGATACGCAGTATTTT. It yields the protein CASSYSILGSTDTQYF.

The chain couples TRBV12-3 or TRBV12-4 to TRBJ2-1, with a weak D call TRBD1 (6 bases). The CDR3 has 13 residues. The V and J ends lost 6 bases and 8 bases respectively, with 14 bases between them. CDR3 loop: CASSAIQGDEQFF. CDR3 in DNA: TGTGCCAGCAGCGCGATACAGGGTGATGAGCAGTTCTTC.

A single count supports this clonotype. Written as DNA, the CDR3 is TGCGCCAGCAGCTTGTTTACGACAGATACGCAGTATTTT. As protein: CASSLFTTDTQYF. The chain uses TRBV5-1 and TRBJ2-3; unclear D gene. The length of the CDR3 is 13 residues. Germline assignment: CDR1 SGHRS and CDR2 YFSETQ. The V end was cut by 1 base, the J end by 3 bases, with 6 bases between.

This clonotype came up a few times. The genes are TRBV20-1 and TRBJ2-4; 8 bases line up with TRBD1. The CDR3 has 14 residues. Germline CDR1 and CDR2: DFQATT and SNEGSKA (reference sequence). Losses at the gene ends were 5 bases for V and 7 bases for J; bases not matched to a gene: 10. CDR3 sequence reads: CSARETTGVNIQYF. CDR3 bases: TGCAGTGCTCGGGAGACGACAGGGGTCAACATTCAGTACTTC.

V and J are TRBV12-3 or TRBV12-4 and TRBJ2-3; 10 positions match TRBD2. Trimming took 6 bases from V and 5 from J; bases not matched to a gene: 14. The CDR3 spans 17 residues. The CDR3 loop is CASSYLLAGAGRDTQYF. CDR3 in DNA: TGTGCCAGCAGCTACCTCCTAGCGGGGGCAGGGAGAGATACGCAGTATTTT.

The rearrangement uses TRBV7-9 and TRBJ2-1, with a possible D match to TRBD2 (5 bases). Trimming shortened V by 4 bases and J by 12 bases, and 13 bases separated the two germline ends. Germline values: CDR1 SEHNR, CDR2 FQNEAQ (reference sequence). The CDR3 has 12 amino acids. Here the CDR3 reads CASSWTGRGQFF. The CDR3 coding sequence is TGTGCCAGCAGCTGGACCGGCCGGGGGCAGTTCTTC.

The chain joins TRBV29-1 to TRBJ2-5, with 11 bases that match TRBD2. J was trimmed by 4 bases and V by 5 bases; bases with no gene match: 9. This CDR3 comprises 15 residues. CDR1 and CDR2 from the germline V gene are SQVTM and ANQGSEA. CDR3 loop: CSVSLLAGVGETQYF. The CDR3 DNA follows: TGCAGCGTTTCCCTACTAGCGGGAGTGGGAGAGACCCAGTACTTC.

This CDR3 is CASSFNTPSEQYF. CDR3 sequence (DNA): TGCGCCAGCAGCTTCAACACCCCCTCAGAGCAGTACTTC. The gene calls are TRBV5-1 and TRBJ2-7; D unresolved. This CDR3 spans 13 amino acids. V was clipped by 2 bases and J by 7 bases, with 13 bases between them. The germline V gene has CDR1 SGHRS and CDR2 YFSETQ.

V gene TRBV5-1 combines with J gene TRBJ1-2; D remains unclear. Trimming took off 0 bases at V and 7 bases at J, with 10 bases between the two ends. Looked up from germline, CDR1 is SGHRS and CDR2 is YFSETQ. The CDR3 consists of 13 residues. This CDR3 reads CASSLGPTSGYTF. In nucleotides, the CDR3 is TGCGCCAGCAGCTTGGGCCCAACAAGTGGCTACACCTTC.

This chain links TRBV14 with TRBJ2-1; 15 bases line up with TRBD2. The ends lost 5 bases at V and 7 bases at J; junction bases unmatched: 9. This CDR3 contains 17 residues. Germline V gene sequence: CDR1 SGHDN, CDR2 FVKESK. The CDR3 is CASSGGTSGRFGNEQFF. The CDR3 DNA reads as TGTGCCAGCAGCGGAGGGACTAGCGGGAGGTTTGGGAATGAGCAGTTCTTC.

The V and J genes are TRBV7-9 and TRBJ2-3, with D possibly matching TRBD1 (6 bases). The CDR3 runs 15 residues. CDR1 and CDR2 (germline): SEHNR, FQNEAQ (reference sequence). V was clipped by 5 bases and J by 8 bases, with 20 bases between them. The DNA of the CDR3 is TGTGCCAGCAGCCGTATGTTGACAGGTTTCGCTACGCAGTATTTT. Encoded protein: CASSRMLTGFATQYF.

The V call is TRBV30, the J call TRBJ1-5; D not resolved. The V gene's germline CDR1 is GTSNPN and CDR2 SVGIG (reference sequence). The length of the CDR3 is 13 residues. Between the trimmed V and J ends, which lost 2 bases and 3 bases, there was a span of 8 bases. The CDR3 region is CAWSNTDNQPQHF. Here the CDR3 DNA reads TGTGCCTGGAGTAATACAGACAATCAGCCCCAGCATTTT.

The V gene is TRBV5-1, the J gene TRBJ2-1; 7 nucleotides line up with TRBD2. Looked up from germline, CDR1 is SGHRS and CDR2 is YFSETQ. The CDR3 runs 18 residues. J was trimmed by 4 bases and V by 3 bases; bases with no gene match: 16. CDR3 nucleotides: TGCGCCAGCAGCTATACTGGGGGAGGGCTAGCGGCATACAATGAGCAGTTCTTC. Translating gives CASSYTGGGLAAYNEQFF.

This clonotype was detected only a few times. The CDR3 nucleotides are TGTGCCAGCAGTCGGGAGACTAGCGGCGACAACCGGCAGTATTTT. Translating gives CASSRETSGDNRQYF. This chain joins TRBV2 and TRBJ2-3; 9 bases agree with TRBD2. The CDR3 is made up of 15 amino acids. Germline CDR1 reads SNHLY; CDR2 reads FYNNEI. The V and J ends lost 5 bases and 11 bases, in that order; junction bases with no gene match: 14. The variable domain in full, completed from reference TRBV2 and TRBJ2-3, reads EPEVTQTPSHQVTQMGQEVILRCVPISNHLYFYWYRQILGQKVEFLVSFYNNEISEKSEIFDDQFSVERPDGSNFTLKIRSTKLEDSAMYFCASSRETSGDNRQYFGPGTRLTVL.

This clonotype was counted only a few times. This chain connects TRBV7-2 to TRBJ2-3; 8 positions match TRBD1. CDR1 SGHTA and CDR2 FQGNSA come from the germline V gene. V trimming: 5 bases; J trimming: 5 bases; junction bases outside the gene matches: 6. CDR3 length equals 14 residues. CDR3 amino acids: CASSTPGGIDTQYF. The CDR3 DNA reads TGTGCCAGCAGCACACCAGGGGGCATAGATACGCAGTATTTT.